Detailed here is one T cell receptor beta chain. This record comes from a study of blood T cell repertoires in COVID-19. Study-level information: Sites across the United States, Italy and Spain contributed samples from acute and convalescent COVID-19.

Repertoires were generated with immunoSEQ multiplex PCR, while TCRdb's copy carries only in-frame clones and drops some. The sample lists nearly 110,000 clones, 88% seen once, with 6.8% in the top ten. After removal of 2 bases from V and 9 bases from J, the junction contained 8 bases not matched to a gene. CDR1 is SGHVS and CDR2 is FNYEAQ in the germline V gene. The CDR3 spans 15 residues. This receptor was taken from a man aged 50 to 59 with active or convalescent COVID-19. The rearrangement links TRBV7-6 to TRBJ2-1; the match to TRBD2 covers 9 bases. Sequencing was carried out using peripheral blood. CDR3 region: CASSLQIAGEGEQFF. The CDR3 nucleotides are TGTGCCAGCAGCTTACAGATAGCGGGAGAGGGTGAGCAGTTCTTC. Complete variable domain (other parts from reference TRBV7-6 and TRBJ2-1): GAGVSQSPRYKVTKRGQDVALRCDPISGHVSLYWYRQALGQGPEFLTYFNYEAQQDKSGLPNDRFSAERPEGSISTLTIQRTEQRDSAMYRCASSLQIAGEGEQFFGPGTRLTVL.